A single sample gave rise to the 17 T cell receptor beta chains below, sequenced in a study of cytomegalovirus exposure and HLA in healthy donors. A multiplex PCR was run with 60 Vbeta primers and 13 Jbeta primers. Generated by immunoSEQ multiplex PCR, the TCRdb table keeps only in-frame clones and is missing some. Of 140,000 or so clones listed, approximately 80% are singletons. The sample was PBMCs. All receptors derive from a boy younger than 10 in good health and CMV-seronegative.

The rearrangement joins TRBV9 to TRBJ2-1; 11 bases map to TRBD2. Germline V gene lookup returns CDR1 SGDLS and CDR2 YYNGEE. The CDR3 is made up of 17 amino acids. The V and J ends lost 0 bases and 4 bases, in that order; junction bases with no gene match: 6. CDR3 sequence reads: CASSVAVPSGGYNEQFF. The CDR3 nucleotides are TGTGCCAGCAGCGTAGCTGTCCCTAGCGGGGGGTACAATGAGCAGTTCTTC.

This clone was seen a handful of times. The chain is built from TRBV7-2 and TRBJ1-2; TRBD1 matches 7 bases. This CDR3 is built from 14 residues. The germline CDR1 and CDR2 sequences are SGHTA and FQGNSA. Trimming cost V 1 base and J 5 bases; bases outside gene matches: 4. The DNA of the CDR3 is TGTGCCAGCAGCTTAGGACAGGGATTTTATGGCTACACCTTC. This sequence encodes CASSLGQGFYGYTF.

V and J are TRBV5-1 and TRBJ2-5; TRBD1 aligns across 9 bases. Trimming removed 4 bases from V and 2 bases from J; junction bases left unmatched: 9. This CDR3 spans 16 amino acids. Germline-derived CDR1 and CDR2 are SGHRS and YFSETQ. CDR3 bases: TGCGCCAGCAGCCAAGGTTCGACAGGGGGGCAAGAGACCCAGTACTTC. As protein: CASSQGSTGGQETQYF.

The chain carries TRBV4-2 and TRBJ1-4; 10 bases match TRBD1. Per germline, CDR1 LGHNA and CDR2 YNFKEQ. CDR3 length: 15 amino acids. V was pared by 1 base and J by 9 bases, with 5 bases of the junction left unmatched. CDR3 protein: CASSQVGQGTQKLFF. The CDR3 DNA reads TGTGCCAGCAGCCAAGTGGGACAGGGGACGCAAAAACTGTTTTTT.

The chain combines TRBV5-6 with TRBJ1-4; TRBD1 matches at 9 bases. This CDR3 comprises 15 residues. With V trimmed by 4 bases and J by 4 bases, 5 bases remained unmatched. Germline assignment: CDR1 SGHDT and CDR2 YYEEEE. The CDR3 loop is CASSIPGQGNEKLFF. Here the CDR3 DNA reads TGTGCCAGCAGCATACCGGGACAGGGTAATGAAAAACTGTTTTTT.

The rearrangement uses TRBV11-1 and TRBJ2-5, with 9 bases that match TRBD1. Germline V gene lookup returns CDR1 SGHAT and CDR2 FQDESV (reference sequence). The length of the CDR3 is 17 residues. Unmatched junction bases numbered 14, after V lost 5 bases and J lost 4 bases. The CDR3 region is CASSETGTGSGRETQYF. The DNA for the CDR3 is TGTGCCAGCAGCGAGACCGGGACAGGGAGCGGTAGAGAGACCCAGTACTTC.

The J gene is TRBJ2-7, the V gene TRBV7-3, with 7 nucleotides matching TRBD1. The junction had 5 bases not matched to a gene; V was cut back by 0 bases and J by 0 bases. CDR3 size: 16 residues. Germline CDR1 and CDR2: SGHTA and FQGTGA. CDR3 DNA: TGTGCCAGCAGCTTAACGACAGGGCTCAGCTCCTACGAGCAGTACTTC. As protein: CASSLTTGLSSYEQYF. The full variable domain, in which reference TRBV7-3 and TRBJ2-7 provide the parts outside the CDR3, is GAGVSQTPSNKVTEKGKYVELRCDPISGHTALYWYRQSLGQGPEFLIYFQGTGAADDSGLPNDRFFAVRPEGSVSTLKIQRTERGDSAVYLCASSLTTGLSSYEQYFGPGTRLTVT.

The rearrangement links TRBV25-1 to TRBJ2-7; D not certain. V was pared by 8 bases and J by 3 bases, with 11 bases between. There are 12 residues in the CDR3. Germline V gene data show CDR1 as MGHDK and CDR2 as SYGVNS. The CDR3 protein is CASAGPIYEQYF. The CDR3 DNA reads as TGTGCCAGCGCTGGCCCCATCTACGAGCAGTACTTC.

The genes are TRBV6-1 and TRBJ2-2, with 8 bases identical to TRBD2. CDR1 MNHNS and CDR2 SASEGT come from the germline V gene. J gave up 6 bases and V 6 bases, and 9 bases lay outside the gene matches. The CDR3 is 15 amino acids. Here the CDR3 reads CASSRPGGRAGELFF. In DNA, the CDR3 is TGTGCCAGCAGCCGGCCGGGGGGGCGGGCCGGGGAGCTGTTTTTT.

The V and J genes are TRBV6-5 and TRBJ2-7, with 7 bases lining up with TRBD1. J was trimmed by 5 bases and V by 6 bases; bases with no gene match: 13. From germline, CDR1 is MNHEY and CDR2 SVGAGI. This CDR3 contains 15 residues. Here the CDR3 DNA reads TGTGCCAGCAGACCGGACAGGACCCATTTGCACGAGCAGTACTTC. Protein: CASRPDRTHLHEQYF.

The chain recombines TRBV7-2 with TRBJ1-6; 11 nucleotides align to TRBD1. The CDR3 covers 17 residues. V dropped 4 bases and J dropped 7; count of bases not matched to a gene: 9. Germline V gene sequence: CDR1 SGHTA, CDR2 FQGNSA. This CDR3 is CASSSMDRGPGNSPLHF. CDR3 sequence (DNA): TGTGCCAGCAGCTCCATGGACAGGGGGCCTGGAAATTCACCCCTCCACTTT.

The rearrangement uses TRBV19 and TRBJ2-7; the match to TRBD2 covers 7 bases. Unmatched junction bases numbered 5, after V lost 2 bases and J lost 4 bases. The CDR3 covers 14 residues. CDR1 and CDR2 from the germline V gene are LNHDA and SQIVND (reference sequence). CDR3 loop: CASSIRGEKYEQYF. CDR3 DNA: TGTGCCAGTAGTATACGGGGGGAGAAATACGAGCAGTACTTC.

The rearrangement links TRBV28 to TRBJ1-1; 11 bases agree with TRBD1. V lost 7 bases and J lost 7; bases outside the gene matches: 20. Germline V gene sequence: CDR1 MDHEN, CDR2 SYDVKM. This CDR3 has 18 amino acids. CDR3 bases: TGTGCCAGCACTCAAACCCGCGGGACAGGGGGTCCCGGGGTTGAAGCTTTCTTT. This encodes CASTQTRGTGGPGVEAFF. Full variable domain (missing parts from reference TRBV28 and TRBJ1-1): DVKVTQSSRYLVKRTGEKVFLECVQDMDHENMFWYRQDPGLGLRLIYFSYDVKMKEKGDIPEGYSVSREKKERFSLILESASTNQTSMYLCASTQTRGTGGPGVEAFFGQGTRLTVV.

The chain combines TRBV6-5 with TRBJ2-5; 7 nucleotides align to TRBD1. Trimming at V came to 6 bases and at J to 3 bases, leaving 4 bases not matched to a gene. Looked up from germline, CDR1 is MNHEY and CDR2 is SVGAGI. This CDR3 spans 13 amino acids. The DNA of the CDR3 is TGTGCCAGCAGCGGACAGGCGGAAGAGACCCAGTACTTC. This sequence encodes CASSGQAEETQYF.

This sequence joins TRBV6-4 and TRBJ2-3; D gene unclear. Trimming took off 0 bases at V and 6 bases at J, with 7 bases between the two ends. Germline V gives CDR1 MRHNA, CDR2 SNTAGT. The CDR3 has 13 amino acids. Here the CDR3 DNA reads TGTGCCAGCAGTGACTCCCCGAGTGATACGCAGTATTTT. This gives the protein CASSDSPSDTQYF.

This chain connects TRBV18 to TRBJ2-2; 9 nucleotides line up with TRBD1. Trimming cost V 3 bases and J 1 base; bases outside gene matches: 3. The CDR3 runs 16 residues. CDR1 is KGHSH, CDR2 LQKENI, per germline. CDR3 residues: CASSPLGQGNTGELFF. CDR3 sequence (DNA): TGTGCCAGCTCACCGCTGGGACAGGGGAACACCGGGGAGCTGTTTTTT.

This chain links TRBV30 with TRBJ2-5; D is perhaps TRBD1 (6 bases). V was cut by 0 bases and J by 5 bases, with 10 bases left in between. This CDR3 region has 13 residues. Germline assignment: CDR1 GTSNPN and CDR2 SVGIG (reference sequence). The CDR3 DNA reads as TGTGCCTGGAGTGTACAGGGCTTGGAGACCCAGTACTTC. Its translation: CAWSVQGLETQYF.